This TCR beta chain was profiled in a study of blood T cell repertoires in COVID-19. About the research overall: Material from acute and convalescent COVID-19 was sourced from the United States, Italy and Spain. Sources were T cells, B-cell-depleted T cells, or PBMCs; the material itself was cDNA or gDNA.

Produced via immunoSEQ multiplex PCR; TCRdb's table is partial and in-frame only. Of about 180,000 clones detected, approximately 85% appear once; the ten largest clones hold 6.2%. Germline V gives CDR1 SNHLY, CDR2 FYNNEI. V lost 1 base and J 5 bases, leaving 10 bases between the germline ends. CDR3 length equals 14 residues. Participants were aged about 18 to 89 years from about two dozen US areas. Two consecutive negative NP/OP PCR tests, clearance, or resolved symptoms defined Cohort 3 recovery. V gene TRBV2 combines with J gene TRBJ2-3; tentatively, D is TRBD2 (5 bases). Sequencing was performed on PBMCs or T cells enriched from blood (not recorded which). The TCR was taken from a man between 35 and 55 years old who had recovered from COVID-19. The CDR3 protein is CASSEEASRDTQYF. The DNA of the CDR3 is TGTGCCAGCAGTGAAGAAGCTAGCCGAGATACGCAGTATTTT.